This T cell receptor (beta chain) stems from a study of CD8+CD57+ T cells in acquired aplastic anemia. Study-level information: DNA from sorted CD4+ and CD8+ cells averaged around 3.5 ug.

Study results and limitations: Sharing between patients and controls was observed for twenty-nine CD8+ CDR3 sequences. Patients were compared with controls for CD8+ Simpson's diversity, and no significant difference emerged.

This clonotype was observed a handful of times. The antigen is not known. Flow cytometry had shown expanded CD8+CD57+ cells in the patients chosen for sequencing. In all patients, the disease was severe acquired aplastic anemia. V lost 2 bases to trimming and J lost 3 bases, with 11 bases between them. Germline values: CDR1 LGHNA, CDR2 YNFKEQ. The CDR3 is 14 residues long. Genomic DNA, serving as template, underwent TCR beta VDJ and CDR3 profiling. Each CDR3 protein gets one entry after TCRdb re-called the reads with MiXCR. The sample yields hundreds of thousands of distinct CDR3 sequences, under 40% seen once.

V and J are TRBV4-2 and TRBJ2-7; D is possibly TRBD1 (6 bases). This sequence originates from a human donor with aplastic anemia. Sequencing was carried out using sorted CD4+, CD8+, or CD8+CD57+ T cells (not recorded which) from PBMCs. This CDR3 is CASSQQGQGYEQYF. In DNA, the CDR3 is TGTGCCAGCAGCCAACAGGGGCAGGGCTACGAGCAGTACTTC.